The 21 T cell receptor beta chains below were found in one sample sequenced in a study of T cell changes during pregnancy in multiple sclerosis. The repertoire was sequenced with immunoSEQ multiplex PCR; TCRdb's copy has only in-frame clones and lacks some. The sample shows fewer than 70,000 clones, 80% to 95% of them seen only once. Specimen: peripheral blood, collected in the second trimester of pregnancy. All receptors derive from a female donor with multiple sclerosis, enrolled in a pregnancy study.

The gene calls are TRBV7-9 and TRBJ2-1; TRBD2 aligns across 8 bases. CDR1 is SEHNR, CDR2 FQNEAQ, per germline (reference sequence). The trim removed 5 bases at V and 8 bases at J, leaving 11 bases unmatched. The CDR3 is 15 amino acids. The CDR3 DNA reads as TGTGCCAGCAGCCCCCAGAGCGGGAGAAGGGATGAGCAGTTCTTC. Amino acids: CASSPQSGRRDEQFF. The entire variable domain, with the rest obtained from reference TRBV7-9 and TRBJ2-1, is as follows: DTGVSQNPRHKITKRGQNVTFRCDPISEHNRLYWYRQTLGQGPEFLTYFQNEAQLEKSRLLSDRFSAERPKGSFSTLEIQRTEQGDSAMYLCASSPQSGRRDEQFFGPGTRLTVL.

The rearrangement uses TRBV7-9 and TRBJ1-4; D is undetermined. This CDR3 has 16 amino acids. Germline lookup yields CDR1 SEHNR and CDR2 FQNEAQ (reference sequence). The V and J ends lost 4 bases and 8 bases respectively, with 20 bases between them. The DNA for the CDR3 is TGTGCCAGCAGCTCCCTTGGGCGGGGTAGAGGAGAAAAACTGTTTTTT. Translating it yields CASSSLGRGRGEKLFF.

V is TRBV5-6 and J is TRBJ2-7, with D possibly matching TRBD2 (6 bases). V shed 4 bases and J shed 1 base, with 18 bases lying between them. CDR1 is SGHDT, CDR2 YYEEEE, per germline. There are 16 residues in the CDR3. The CDR3: CASSPGWEVGSYEQYF. The CDR3, as DNA: TGTGCCAGCAGCCCTGGGTGGGAGGTGGGTTCCTACGAGCAGTACTTC.

This clone was counted a single time. CDR3 sequence reads: CASSHSGQGGNGYTF. The CDR3 DNA reads as TGTGCCAGCAGCCATTCGGGACAGGGGGGCAATGGCTACACCTTC. V usage is TRBV7-3 and J usage is TRBJ1-2, with TRBD1 matching over 11 bases. CDR3 length: 15 amino acids. The ends lost 5 bases at V and 6 bases at J; junction bases unmatched: 8. Looked up from germline, CDR1 is SGHTA and CDR2 is FQGTGA.

The chain employs TRBV10-3 and TRBJ2-5; 10 bases align to TRBD2. The DNA end is a closer match to TRBJ2-7, so the J assignment may be wrong. This CDR3 contains 13 residues. Germline V CDR1 and CDR2: ENHRY, SYGVKD. The CDR3 here is CAIRGLAGDEQYF. The CDR3 DNA follows: TGTGCCATCAGAGGCCTAGCGGGAGACGAGCAGTACTTC.

The chain links TRBV11-2 to TRBJ2-1; 9 bases are a match to TRBD1. J was trimmed by 10 bases and V by 5 bases; bases with no gene match: 15. Germline lookup yields CDR1 SGHAT and CDR2 FQNNGV. This CDR3 has 16 residues. This chain's CDR3 is CASSRNGWTGDSEQFF. The CDR3 DNA sequence: TGTGCCAGCAGCCGAAATGGGTGGACAGGGGATAGCGAGCAGTTCTTC.

The chain uses TRBV10-3 and TRBJ2-3, with unresolved D. The CDR3 is 14 amino acids. From germline, CDR1 is ENHRY and CDR2 SYGVKD. Between the trimmed V and J ends, which lost 7 bases and 0 bases, there was a span of 11 bases. The CDR3 spells CAIKPLESTDTQYF. The CDR3 DNA reads as TGTGCCATCAAACCTCTAGAGAGCACAGATACGCAGTATTTT.

The V gene is TRBV6-1, the J gene TRBJ1-4; no clear D. Germline V gene data show CDR1 as MNHNS and CDR2 as SASEGT. The V and J ends lost 3 bases and 8 bases respectively, with 4 bases between them. The CDR3 contains 11 residues. The CDR3 spells CASSDVEKLFF. CDR3 DNA: TGTGCCAGCAGTGATGTAGAAAAACTGTTTTTT.

The J gene is TRBJ2-2, the V gene TRBV5-1, with D perhaps TRBD1 (5 bases). Germline CDR1 SGHRS, CDR2 YFSETQ. The V and J ends lost 5 bases and 1 base respectively, with 9 bases between them. The CDR3 sequence is 14 residues long. CDR3 amino acids: CASSWQGNTGELFF. The CDR3 nucleotides read TGCGCCAGCAGTTGGCAGGGGAACACCGGGGAGCTGTTTTTT.

Note on this clone: In the same sample, other DNA sequences code for this CDR3. J is TRBJ2-1 and V is TRBV5-1; TRBD2 aligns across 11 bases. Trimming cost V 4 bases and J 3 bases; bases outside gene matches: 3. This CDR3 is 15 amino acids long. CDR1 is SGHRS and CDR2 is YFSETQ in the germline V gene. As DNA, the CDR3 is TGCGCCAGCAGCCAGACTAGCGGGAACTACAATGAGCAGTTCTTC. Its translation: CASSQTSGNYNEQFF.

CDR3 sequence reads: CASSLGTGGKYGYTF. For the CDR3, the DNA is TGTGCCAGCAGTTTAGGGACAGGGGGGAAGTATGGCTACACCTTC. The V gene is TRBV28, the J gene TRBJ1-2; 11 bases line up with TRBD1. V shed 2 bases, J shed 5 bases, and the junction held 4 bases outside the gene matches. The CDR3 is 15 residues long. The germline CDR1 and CDR2 sequences are MDHEN and SYDVKM.

V is TRBV19 and J is TRBJ1-2, with 8 bases fitting TRBD1. V lost 7 bases, J lost 4 bases, and 5 bases stayed unmatched. Germline CDR1 and CDR2: LNHDA and SQIVND (reference sequence). The CDR3 has 13 amino acids. The CDR3 loop is CASMTGAFYGYTF. The CDR3 nucleotides read TGTGCCAGTATGACAGGGGCTTTCTATGGCTACACCTTC.

The chain recombines TRBV9 with TRBJ1-1; 7 bases match TRBD1. V shed 3 bases and J 1 base; nucleotides not matched to a gene: 6. The germline V gene encodes CDR1 SGDLS and CDR2 YYNGEE. This CDR3 is built from 15 residues. The CDR3 coding sequence is TGTGCCAGCAGCGCCTCCGGACAGGAGAACACTGAAGCTTTCTTT. Translating it yields CASSASGQENTEAFF.

The CDR3 loop is CASSPRGRENNEQFF. As DNA, the CDR3 is TGTGCCAGCAGTCCCCGGGGGCGGGAGAATAATGAGCAGTTCTTC. This chain uses TRBV2 with TRBJ2-1; D may be TRBD2 (7 bases). The germline V and J ends were trimmed by 5 bases and 7 bases, with 18 bases remaining between them. The CDR3 loop spans 15 amino acids. CDR1 SNHLY and CDR2 FYNNEI come from the germline V gene.

V and J are TRBV28 and TRBJ2-7, with D possibly TRBD2 on 6 matching bases. V lost 5 bases and J 0 bases, leaving 17 bases between the germline ends. Per germline, CDR1 MDHEN and CDR2 SYDVKM. This CDR3 has 16 residues. The CDR3 sequence is CASSPRAGSSSYEQYF. CDR3 DNA: TGTGCCAGCAGTCCTCGGGCGGGGTCGAGCTCCTACGAGCAGTACTTC.

This sequence joins TRBV5-1 and TRBJ1-4; 7 bases map to TRBD1. Germline CDR1 reads SGHRS; CDR2 reads YFSETQ. This CDR3 has 18 amino acids. With V trimmed by 1 base and J by 3 bases, 12 bases remained unmatched. The DNA for the CDR3 is TGCGCCAGCAGCTTGACCCCCGACAGGGCGGCTTCTAATGAAAAACTGTTTTTT. Translation gives CASSLTPDRAASNEKLFF.

A note on this clone: One junction end does not reproduce the germline sequence, and a read error may be involved. V usage is TRBV7-7 and J usage is TRBJ1-1; D ambiguous. The CDR3 runs 13 residues. The germline gives CDR1 SSHAT, CDR2 FNYEAQ (reference sequence). The chain's CDR3 is CASSVTENTEAFF. The CDR3, as DNA: TGTGCTAGCAGCGTTACAGAGAACACTGAAGCTTTCTTT. Full variable domain (remainder filled in from reference TRBV7-7 and TRBJ1-1): GAGVSQSPRYKVTKRGQDVTLRCDPISSHATLYWYQQALGQGPEFLTYFNYEAQPDKSGLPSDRFSAERPEGSISTLTIQRTEQRDSAMYRCASSVTENTEAFFGQGTRLTVV.

The table lists this clone with a few counts. CDR3 DNA: TGTGCCAGCAGTTACGCGACCGGACAGGGGGCTGAAGCTTTCTTT. Translation gives CASSYATGQGAEAFF. The chain has TRBV6-5 and TRBJ1-1, with 10 nucleotides matching TRBD1. Germline V gene data show CDR1 as MNHEY and CDR2 as SVGAGI. The V and J ends lost 2 bases and 6 bases, in that order; junction bases with no gene match: 6. The CDR3 spans 15 residues.

There are a few counts of this clone. The gene calls are TRBV19 and TRBJ1-5, with TRBD1 matching over 8 bases. Germline values: CDR1 LNHDA, CDR2 SQIVND (reference sequence). V lost 10 bases and J lost 5; bases outside the gene matches: 10. CDR3 length: 14 residues. The CDR3 loop reads CATLPQGAYQPQHF. CDR3 DNA: TGTGCCACACTCCCCCAGGGGGCGTATCAGCCCCAGCATTTT.

The V and J genes are TRBV6-1 and TRBJ1-4; no clear D. V lost 2 bases, J lost 10 bases, and 17 bases lay in between. Germline V gene sequence: CDR1 MNHNS, CDR2 SASEGT. The CDR3 extends over 15 amino acids. The CDR3 DNA is TGTGCCAGCAGTGAACGGCGGGGTACCGCCGGAAAACTGTTTTTT. Its protein product is CASSERRGTAGKLFF.

The chain employs TRBV7-9 and TRBJ1-2; D is ambiguous. The CDR3 runs 15 residues. Germline values: CDR1 SEHNR, CDR2 FQNEAQ (reference sequence). Trimming shortened V by 1 base and J by 4 bases, and 13 bases separated the two germline ends. CDR3 nucleotides: TGTGCCAGCAGCTTAGTGGCGGGCCGATTCTATGGCTACACCTTC. Protein product: CASSLVAGRFYGYTF.